This T cell receptor (beta chain) was sequenced during a study of cytomegalovirus exposure and HLA in healthy donors. Overall study findings and caveats: Rarity marked most TCR sequences, yet some public TCRs occurred in many donors.

Assay used: immunoSEQ multiplex PCR; TCRdb lists only in-frame clones, some missing. The sample records some 120,000 clones, 85% to 90% being singletons. Separate from the roughly 700-subject first cohort, the approximately 120-subject validation cohort was the one that the donors belonged to. As to this clone: The target antigen is unknown.

The germline gives CDR1 MNHNS, CDR2 SASEGT. The V gene lost 7 bases and the J gene lost 1 base, with 16 bases spanning the gap. This CDR3 is built from 15 residues. The genes are TRBV6-1 and TRBJ1-1, with D tentatively TRBD1 (5 bases). This clonotype was obtained from a woman under 30 in good health and CMV-seronegative. The specimen sequenced was PBMCs. The CDR3 DNA follows: TGTGCCAGCATAAATACGGGACTCGGGAACACTGAAGCTTTCTTT. This codes for CASINTGLGNTEAFF.